This passage covers 3 T cell receptor beta chains from one sample sequenced in a study of identical twins (dated by TCRdb to between 2015 and 2016). Library generation was performed with 5' RACE. Sequencing was performed on an Illumina HiSeq 2000. TCRdb trimmed public reads at Q25 via fastp, called clones via MiXCR and kept in-frame beta chains. Each record represents a unique CDR3 protein, reported with the most common genes and DNA among its rows. In all, the sample holds 200,000 to 300,000 distinct CDR3 sequences, and about 11% of those were seen once. The top ten clones comprise 9% to 10% of the sample. Input material: memory T cells sorted from blood. The cell subset or site label for this specimen denotes: CD45RO+ enriched T cells. The source is a man in his fifties in good health.

In its sample, this clonotype was seen many times. The chain recombines TRBV3-1 with TRBJ2-7; 8 nucleotides agree with TRBD2. CDR1 and CDR2 (germline): LGHDT, YNNKEL (reference sequence). The CDR3 is 15 residues long. Unmatched junction bases numbered 9, after V lost 6 bases and J lost 2 bases. The CDR3 DNA is TGTGCCAGCAGGTATCCTCTAGCGGGCCCCTACGAGCAGTACTTC. Its translation: CASRYPLAGPYEQYF.

The V call is TRBV4-2, the J call TRBJ2-2; D could derive from TRBD1 or TRBD2 (5 bases each). V dropped 4 bases and J dropped 6 bases, with 15 bases sitting between them. The germline V gene has CDR1 LGHNA and CDR2 YNFKEQ. There are 15 residues in the CDR3. CDR3 loop: CASSREERGAGELFF. The CDR3 coding sequence is TGTGCCAGCAGCCGGGAAGAAAGAGGGGCCGGGGAGCTGTTTTTT.

This clonotype turned up a few times. V gene TRBV13 combines with J gene TRBJ1-1; no clear D gene. The CDR3 is 17 residues long. V shed 1 base and J shed 1 base, with 16 bases lying between them. CDR1 and CDR2 (germline): PRHDT, FYEKMQ (reference sequence). CDR3 nucleotide sequence: TGTGCCAGCAGCTTAGACCCTACAGAGGATTCGAACACTGAAGCTTTCTTT. The encoded protein is CASSLDPTEDSNTEAFF.